This T cell receptor (beta chain) was retrieved from a study of response to subunit inactivated influenza vaccine. One entry per CDR3 protein, called by TCRdb with MiXCR from the RT-PCR reads. The table has around 570,000 distinct CDR3 sequences, approximately 10% seen once; the top ten hold about 10%. Germline CDR1 reads SGHNT; CDR2 reads YYREEE (reference sequence). Trimming took 0 bases from V and 5 from J, leaving 13 bases between them. The CDR3 loop spans 15 amino acids. This clonotype was found a few times. These same records also appear under a second study, on T cells expressing NK-cell markers. As that study records: 5'RACE template switching with UMIs generated TCR beta cDNA. The TCR beta repertoires were obtained from sorted CD3+CD56+NKG2C+, CD3+CD56+NKG2C- and CD3+CD56-NKG2C+ T cells. Sequenced donors, eight in total, included seven who were HCMV-seropositive and one who was seronegative.

The receptor comes from a man aged 45 to 65 who received an inactivated influenza vaccine. The sequences come from PBMCs from blood, collected on the day of vaccination. This sequence joins TRBV5-4 and TRBJ2-3, with D possibly TRBD2 on 7 matching bases. CDR3 sequence reads: CASSLDGRGRDTQYF. CDR3 nucleotide sequence: TGTGCCAGCAGCTTGGATGGGAGGGGGAGAGATACGCAGTATTTT. Variable domain in full (rest from reference TRBV5-4 and TRBJ2-3): ETGVTQSPTHLIKTRGQQVTLRCSSQSGHNTVSWYQQALGQGPQFIFQYYREEENGRGNFPPRFSGLQFPNYSSELNVNALELDDSALYLCASSLDGRGRDTQYFGPGTRLTVL.